The rows below give T cell receptor beta chains drawn from one sample of a study of blood T cell repertoires in COVID-19. Libraries were prepared by immunoSEQ multiplex PCR; TCRdb keeps only in-frame clonotypes and omits some of them. Of approximately 90,000 clones listed, about four fifths are singletons. The sequenced sample consisted of peripheral blood. These receptors all stem from a woman aged 80 or older with acute or convalescent COVID-19. The CDR3 runs from the conserved cysteine through the conserved F or W. Fields, in order: V gene, J gene, clone size, D gene, CDR3 DNA, CDR3 protein. A D gene is named only where the DNA matches it firmly. Expanded clones are given a class, and other clones once, few, many or no size at all.

V gene: TRBV6-5; J gene: TRBJ2-1; clone size: NA; D gene: TRBD2; CDR3 DNA: TGTGCCAGCAGTTTACTAGCGGGCACCTACAATGAGCAGTTCTTC; CDR3 protein: CASSLLAGTYNEQFF
V gene: TRBV18; J gene: TRBJ2-7; clone size: NA; D gene: NA; CDR3 DNA: TGTGCCAGCTCACTCCGACAGGCCTCCTACGAGCAGTACTTC; CDR3 protein: CASSLRQASYEQYF
V gene: TRBV7-9; J gene: TRBJ1-1; clone size: NA; D gene: TRBD1; CDR3 DNA: TGTGCCAGCAGACAGACAGGGGACACTGAAGCTTTCTTT; CDR3 protein: CASRQTGDTEAFF
V gene: TRBV5-4; J gene: TRBJ2-1; clone size: NA; D gene: NA; CDR3 DNA: TGTGCCAGCAGCCCTCGGGGCGGGGAAACCAACAATGAGCAGTTCTTC; CDR3 protein: CASSPRGGETNNEQFF
V gene: TRBV4-1; J gene: TRBJ2-5; clone size: NA; D gene: TRBD1; CDR3 DNA: TGCGCCAGCAGCCAAGGGGACAGGGCGGTGGTGACCCAGTACTTC; CDR3 protein: CASSQGDRAVVTQYF
V gene: TRBV6-1; J gene: TRBJ2-7; clone size: NA; D gene: NA; CDR3 DNA: TGTGCCAGCAGTGAAAATAGGAGGGGCGCTGGGGGCGAGCAGTACTTC; CDR3 protein: CASSENRRGAGGEQYF
V gene: TRBV11-3; J gene: TRBJ2-3; clone size: NA; D gene: NA; CDR3 DNA: TGTGCCAGCAGCTTATTCTTCACAGATACGCAGTATTTT; CDR3 protein: CASSLFFTDTQYF
V gene: TRBV3-1/TRBV3-2; J gene: TRBJ1-1; clone size: NA; D gene: NA; CDR3 DNA: TGTGCCAGCAGCCCCTCGACAGGGAACACTGAAGCTTTCTTT; CDR3 protein: CASSPSTGNTEAFF
V gene: TRBV29-1; J gene: TRBJ2-1; clone size: NA; D gene: NA; CDR3 DNA: TGCAGCGCCCAGGGGGGCCTACGTGGGTACAATGAGCAGTTCTTC; CDR3 protein: CSAQGGLRGYNEQFF
V gene: TRBV19; J gene: TRBJ1-4; clone size: NA; D gene: NA; CDR3 DNA: TGTGCCAGTAGAGACCGGGGAAATGAAAAACTGTTTTTT; CDR3 protein: CASRDRGNEKLFF
V gene: TRBV29-1; J gene: TRBJ2-7; clone size: NA; D gene: TRBD1; CDR3 DNA: TGCAGCGTTCTTGGACAGGGGGTATACGAGCAGTACTTC; CDR3 protein: CSVLGQGVYEQYF
V gene: TRBV24-1; J gene: TRBJ2-5; clone size: NA; D gene: TRBD1; CDR3 DNA: TGTGCCACCAGTGAGGGACAGCTCAGGGAGACCCAGTACTTC; CDR3 protein: CATSEGQLRETQYF
V gene: TRBV5-4; J gene: TRBJ2-2; clone size: once; D gene: NA; CDR3 DNA: TGTGCCAGCAGCCTTGGACAGACCACCGGGGAGCTGTTTTTT; CDR3 protein: CASSLGQTTGELFF
V gene: TRBV3-1/TRBV3-2; J gene: TRBJ2-1; clone size: NA; D gene: TRBD2; CDR3 DNA: TGTGCCAGCAGCCAAGATGTACAGGCGGGAGGCGGGTCCTACAATGAGCAGTTCTTC; CDR3 protein: CASSQDVQAGGGSYNEQFF
V gene: TRBV28; J gene: TRBJ1-2; clone size: NA; D gene: TRBD1; CDR3 DNA: TGTGCCAGCAGAACCGGGACAGGGCTTAACTATGGCTACACCTTC; CDR3 protein: CASRTGTGLNYGYTF
V gene: TRBV18; J gene: TRBJ2-2; clone size: NA; D gene: NA; CDR3 DNA: TGTGCCAGCTCACCACCGATGACGGGGAACACCGGGGAGCTGTTTTTT; CDR3 protein: CASSPPMTGNTGELFF
V gene: TRBV28; J gene: TRBJ2-5; clone size: NA; D gene: NA; CDR3 DNA: TGTGCCAGCAGTTTTTGGACAACCCAAGAGACCCAGTACTTC; CDR3 protein: CASSFWTTQETQYF
V gene: TRBV29-1; J gene: TRBJ2-5; clone size: NA; D gene: NA; CDR3 DNA: TGCAGCGTCGTTCGGCGGTTACAAGAGACCCAGTACTTC; CDR3 protein: CSVVRRLQETQYF
V gene: TRBV24-1; J gene: TRBJ2-1; clone size: NA; D gene: TRBD1; CDR3 DNA: TGTGCCACCATGGGACAGCCCTACAATGAGCAGTTCTTC; CDR3 protein: CATMGQPYNEQFF
V gene: TRBV5-8; J gene: TRBJ1-6; clone size: once; D gene: NA; CDR3 DNA: TGTGCCAGCAGCTTGACAGACTATAATTCACCCCTCCACTTT; CDR3 protein: CASSLTDYNSPLHF
V gene: TRBV18; J gene: TRBJ1-2; clone size: once; D gene: NA; CDR3 DNA: TGTGCCAGCTCACAACTCCGGGGGACGGGCTACACCTTC; CDR3 protein: CASSQLRGTGYTF
V gene: TRBV6-5; J gene: TRBJ1-4; clone size: NA; D gene: TRBD1; CDR3 DNA: TGTGCCAGCAGTTACGCCACAGGGGGCGGAAAACTGTTTTTT; CDR3 protein: CASSYATGGGKLFF
V gene: TRBV5-1; J gene: TRBJ2-3; clone size: once; D gene: TRBD1; CDR3 DNA: TGCGCCAGCAGCTTGGGCCGGGACAGTCGAGCGGATACGCAGTATTTT; CDR3 protein: CASSLGRDSRADTQYF
V gene: TRBV3-1/TRBV3-2; J gene: TRBJ1-1; clone size: NA; D gene: TRBD1; CDR3 DNA: TGTGCCAGCAGCCTCGTAGGGACAGGGGGTAAAGCTTTCTTT; CDR3 protein: CASSLVGTGGKAFF
V gene: TRBV28; J gene: TRBJ1-1; clone size: once; D gene: NA; CDR3 DNA: TGTGCCAGCAGTTTAAGCCCCCTACCCATGAACACTGAAGCTTTCTTT; CDR3 protein: CASSLSPLPMNTEAFF
V gene: TRBV6-5; J gene: TRBJ2-7; clone size: NA; D gene: NA; CDR3 DNA: TGTGCCAGCAGCTCCGAGCCGACAGCCACCTACGAGCAGTACTTC; CDR3 protein: CASSSEPTATYEQYF
V gene: TRBV14; J gene: TRBJ1-1; clone size: NA; D gene: NA; CDR3 DNA: TGTGCCAGCAGCCAAGGGAGTCAGGGAGGGATGAACACTGAAGCTTTCTTT; CDR3 protein: CASSQGSQGGMNTEAFF
V gene: TRBV7-9; J gene: TRBJ2-5; clone size: NA; D gene: NA; CDR3 DNA: TGTGCCAGCAGCTTAGGATCGACAGACCAAGAGACCCAGTACTTC; CDR3 protein: CASSLGSTDQETQYF
V gene: TRBV6-6; J gene: TRBJ2-5; clone size: once; D gene: NA; CDR3 DNA: TGTGCCAGCATCGCAGAGAACGGGGGAGTTATTGAGACCCAGTACTTC; CDR3 protein: CASIAENGGVIETQYF
V gene: TRBV5-1; J gene: TRBJ2-7; clone size: NA; D gene: TRBD1; CDR3 DNA: TGCGCCAGCAGCTTGGGACAGGGAAGCTCCTACGAGCAGTACTTC; CDR3 protein: CASSLGQGSSYEQYF
V gene: TRBV7-6; J gene: TRBJ2-7; clone size: NA; D gene: TRBD2; CDR3 DNA: TGTGCCAGCAGCTTCGGGGGGATAGCCTACGAGCAGTACTTC; CDR3 protein: CASSFGGIAYEQYF
V gene: TRBV6-5; J gene: TRBJ1-1; clone size: NA; D gene: NA; CDR3 DNA: TGTGCCAGCAGTCCGGGGGGATCCATGAACACTGAAGCTTTCTTT; CDR3 protein: CASSPGGSMNTEAFF
V gene: TRBV7-2; J gene: TRBJ1-6; clone size: NA; D gene: NA; CDR3 DNA: TGTGCCAGCAGCTCCGACAGTTTCAAACCCCTCCACTTT; CDR3 protein: CASSSDSFKPLHF